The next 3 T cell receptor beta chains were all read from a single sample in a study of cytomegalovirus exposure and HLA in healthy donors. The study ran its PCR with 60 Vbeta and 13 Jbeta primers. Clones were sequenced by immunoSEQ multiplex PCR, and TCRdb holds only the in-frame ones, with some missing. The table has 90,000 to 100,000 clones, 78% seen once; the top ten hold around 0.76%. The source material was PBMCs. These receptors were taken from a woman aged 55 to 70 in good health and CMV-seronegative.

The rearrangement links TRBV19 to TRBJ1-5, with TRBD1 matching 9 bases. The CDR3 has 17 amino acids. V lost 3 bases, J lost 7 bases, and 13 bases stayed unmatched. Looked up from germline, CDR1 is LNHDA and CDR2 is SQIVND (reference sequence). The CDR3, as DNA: TGTGCCAGTAGTATGAGCCGCCGGACAGGGGAGATGCAGCCCCAGCATTTT. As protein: CASSMSRRTGEMQPQHF. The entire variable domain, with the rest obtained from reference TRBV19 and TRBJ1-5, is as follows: DGGITQSPKYLFRKEGQNVTLSCEQNLNHDAMYWYRQDPGQGLRLIYYSQIVNDFQKGDIAEGYSVSREKKESFPLTVTSAQKNPTAFYLCASSMSRRTGEMQPQHFGDGTRLSIL.

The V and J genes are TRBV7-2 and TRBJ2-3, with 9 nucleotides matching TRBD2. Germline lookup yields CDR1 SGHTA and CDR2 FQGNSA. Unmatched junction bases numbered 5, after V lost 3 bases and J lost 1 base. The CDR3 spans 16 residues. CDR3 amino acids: CASSFGRLAGTDTQYF. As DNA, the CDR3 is TGTGCCAGCAGCTTTGGCCGACTAGCGGGCACAGATACGCAGTATTTT.

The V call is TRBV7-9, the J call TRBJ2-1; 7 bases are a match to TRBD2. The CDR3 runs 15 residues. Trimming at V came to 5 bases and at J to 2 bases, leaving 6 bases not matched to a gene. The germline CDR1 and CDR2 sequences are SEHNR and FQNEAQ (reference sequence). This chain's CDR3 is CASSLWAGAYNEQFF. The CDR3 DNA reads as TGTGCCAGCAGCCTGTGGGCGGGGGCCTACAATGAGCAGTTCTTC.